Below are 19 T cell receptor beta chains sequenced from a single sample in a study of T-cell memory formation after mild COVID-19. Each CDR3 protein is one row after TCRdb ran MiXCR on the 5' RACE reads. Counted here are about 290,000 distinct CDR3 sequences, 15% to 20% occurring once; the ten biggest clones make up over 20%. The specimen sequenced was PBMCs or a T cell subset sorted from them (not recorded which). The receptors shown here come from a man aged 18 to 29 who had mild COVID-19 (a few samples of this study predate the infection). Cell type and time point are not known.

This chain connects TRBV4-1 to TRBJ1-3; no reliable D call. Germline V lookup: CDR1 MGHRA, CDR2 YSYEKL. Trimming left V 0 bases short and J 1 base short, with 7 bases between. The CDR3 is 15 amino acids. The CDR3 nucleotides are TGCGCCAGCAGCCAAGAGGGCGCTTCTGGAAACACCATATATTTT. Residues: CASSQEGASGNTIYF.

The chain recombines TRBV19 with TRBJ1-2; D gene ambiguous. The CDR3 covers 11 residues. Per germline, CDR1 LNHDA and CDR2 SQIVND (reference sequence). V lost 6 bases, J lost 8 bases, and 10 bases lay in between. The CDR3 protein is CASSRSLGYTF. DNA of the CDR3: TGTGCCAGTAGCCGTTCGCTAGGCTACACCTTC. The whole variable domain, filled in from reference TRBV19 and TRBJ1-2, reads DGGITQSPKYLFRKEGQNVTLSCEQNLNHDAMYWYRQDPGQGLRLIYYSQIVNDFQKGDIAEGYSVSREKKESFPLTVTSAQKNPTAFYLCASSRSLGYTFGSGTRLTVV.

The gene calls are TRBV29-1 and TRBJ2-1; no clear D. The length of the CDR3 is 10 residues. Germline loops: CDR1 SQVTM, CDR2 ANQGSEA. The germline V and J ends were trimmed by 5 bases and 6 bases, with 5 bases remaining between them. The CDR3, as DNA: TGCAGCGTTTCCCTCAATGAGCAGTTCTTC. This sequence encodes CSVSLNEQFF.

The V and J genes are TRBV5-1 and TRBJ2-1; TRBD1 agrees at 9 bases. Germline trimming cut 0 bases from V and 1 base from J; bases unmatched to any gene: 11. Germline CDR1 and CDR2: SGHRS and YFSETQ. This CDR3 contains 19 residues. The CDR3 reads CASSLGQGVGAGSYNEQFF. In DNA form, the CDR3 reads TGCGCCAGCAGCTTGGGACAGGGGGTAGGAGCGGGGTCCTACAATGAGCAGTTCTTC.

J is TRBJ2-7 and V is TRBV20-1, with unresolved D. CDR1 is DFQATT and CDR2 is SNEGSKA in the germline V gene (reference sequence). The CDR3 is made up of 13 amino acids. Trimming stripped 1 base from V and 6 bases from J, with 13 bases between. The CDR3 loop reads CSARGQQPGEQYF. DNA for the CDR3: TGCAGTGCTAGAGGCCAGCAACCAGGCGAGCAGTACTTC.

This clonotype has more than one count but fewer than ten. The chain has TRBV2 and TRBJ2-3; D ambiguous. The ends were cut back, 1 base at V and 1 base at J, with 6 bases in the middle. CDR1 is SNHLY and CDR2 is FYNNEI in the germline V gene. This CDR3 spans 14 amino acids. The CDR3 region is CASSEEYGTDTQYF. In DNA, the CDR3 is TGTGCCAGCAGTGAAGAGTACGGCACAGATACGCAGTATTTT.

This clonotype was counted only a few times. This chain connects TRBV14 to TRBJ1-4, with no clear D. CDR1 is SGHDN and CDR2 is FVKESK in the germline V gene. This CDR3 spans 13 amino acids. V gave up 4 bases and J gave up 4 bases, with 7 bases separating them. The CDR3 sequence is CASSPRSNEKLFF. The CDR3 DNA sequence: TGTGCCAGCAGCCCAAGGAGTAATGAAAAACTGTTTTTT.

The chain is built from TRBV5-1 and TRBJ2-2; possible D gene TRBD2, 5 bases. The CDR3 has 16 amino acids. Looked up from germline, CDR1 is SGHRS and CDR2 is YFSETQ. Trimming took off 4 bases at V and 4 bases at J, with 17 bases between the two ends. CDR3 sequence (DNA): TGCGCCAGCAGCGCGAGCGGCGGAGCCTCCACCGGGGAGCTGTTTTTT. This gives the protein CASSASGGASTGELFF.

The chain recombines TRBV6-2 or TRBV6-3 with TRBJ1-2; the D gene is possibly TRBD1 (6 bases). Germline-derived CDR1 and CDR2 are MNHEY and SVGEGT. The ends were cut back, 2 bases at V and 5 bases at J, with 15 bases in the middle. CDR3 length equals 15 residues. CDR3 loop: CASSYRTVLIYGYTF. The CDR3 bases are TGTGCCAGCAGTTACAGGACAGTCCTTATTTATGGCTACACCTTC.

This clonotype was counted a few times. This chain uses TRBV5-1 with TRBJ2-3; D not resolved. The CDR3 loop spans 15 amino acids. Germline CDR1 SGHRS, CDR2 YFSETQ. Trimming removed 4 bases at V and 2 bases at J, with 14 bases between. CDR3 amino acids: CASSTTLGLTDTQYF. The CDR3 bases are TGCGCCAGCAGCACGACCCTGGGCCTCACAGATACGCAGTATTTT.

The rearrangement links TRBV20-1 to TRBJ1-1; no firm D call. Trimming removed 1 base from V and 6 bases from J, with 6 bases in between. The CDR3 consists of 11 residues. Germline V gene sequence: CDR1 DFQATT, CDR2 SNEGSKA (reference sequence). CDR3 coding DNA: TGCAGTGCTAGAGGTGGGGCTGAAGCTTTCTTT. Encoded protein: CSARGGAEAFF.

V usage is TRBV4-1 and J usage is TRBJ1-3; D unclear. Trimming took 0 bases from V and 0 from J, leaving 6 bases between them. The germline V gene has CDR1 MGHRA and CDR2 YSYEKL. The CDR3 has 15 amino acids. The CDR3 DNA is TGCGCCAGCAGCCAAGAGCTGGACTCTGGAAACACCATATATTTT. It yields the protein CASSQELDSGNTIYF.

The rearrangement joins TRBV5-1 to TRBJ1-2; D is possibly TRBD1 (6 bases). Trimming left V 1 base short and J 2 bases short, with 18 bases between. The CDR3 is 17 residues long. The germline V gene has CDR1 SGHRS and CDR2 YFSETQ. CDR3 sequence reads: CASSLRRGAGGNYGYTF. As DNA, the CDR3 is TGCGCCAGCAGCTTGCGCAGGGGCGCTGGGGGAAACTATGGCTACACCTTC.

In this sample, this clonotype turned up many times. This chain joins TRBV18 and TRBJ2-1; TRBD1 matches at 8 bases. Germline-derived CDR1 and CDR2 are KGHSH and LQKENI. The CDR3 runs 14 residues. Trimming took 5 bases from V and 7 from J; bases not matched to a gene: 7. CDR3 DNA sequence: TGTGCCAGCTCATCAAGACAGGGGATTAATGAGCAGTTCTTC. Its translation is CASSSRQGINEQFF.

This rearrangement joins TRBV7-2 to TRBJ2-7; the match to TRBD1 covers 9 bases. This CDR3 has 16 residues. V gave up 4 bases and J gave up 1 base; unmatched junction bases: 8. CDR1 and CDR2 (germline): SGHTA, FQGNSA. CDR3 residues: CASSSQWDRVSYEQYF. In DNA form, the CDR3 reads TGTGCCAGCAGCTCCCAATGGGACAGGGTTTCCTACGAGCAGTACTTC.

The chain recombines TRBV6-2 or TRBV6-3 with TRBJ2-3; no reliable D call. This CDR3 has 11 amino acids. CDR1 MNHEY and CDR2 SVGEGT come from the germline V gene. The V and J ends lost 2 bases and 6 bases respectively, with 3 bases between them. The CDR3: CASSYIDTQYF. The CDR3 DNA sequence: TGTGCCAGCAGTTACATCGATACGCAGTATTTT.

This clonotype was counted many times. This chain links TRBV7-8 with TRBJ2-1, with unresolved D. The germline V gene has CDR1 SGHVS and CDR2 FQNEAQ. This CDR3 has 11 amino acids. V gave up 3 bases and J gave up 7 bases, with 4 bases separating them. For the CDR3, the DNA is TGTGCCAGCAGCTTTCAGAATGAGCAGTTCTTC. It encodes CASSFQNEQFF.

This clonotype appeared a few times. The conserved phenylalanine or tryptophan normally closing the CDR3 is absent here, so this likely arose from a read error. The DNA is left out, because the CDR3 cannot be placed on it with certainty; the CDR3 is given as TCRdb lists it. V and J are TRBV21-1 and TRBJ2-5; no check of the table's D call, TRBD1, against the DNA was made. TRBV21-1 has pseudogene status. The CDR3 has 12 residues if both end residues are counted. Here the CDR3 reads CASSEPGGHPGY.

The chain couples TRBV20-1 to TRBJ2-3; D remains ambiguous. V lost 4 bases and J lost 2, with 13 bases in between. Germline assignment: CDR1 DFQATT and CDR2 SNEGSKA (reference sequence). This CDR3 comprises 14 residues. The CDR3: CSATRTRTTDTQYF. The CDR3 nucleotides read TGCAGTGCTACCCGAACAAGAACCACAGATACGCAGTATTTT.